Listed below are T cell receptor beta chains from one sample, sequenced in a study of T cells in Graves' hyperthyroidism and ophthalmopathy. One entry per CDR3 protein, called by TCRdb with MiXCR from the multiplex PCR reads. This table holds about 400,000 distinct CDR3 sequences, over 12% found once. Sequenced sample: blood. Receptors originate from a man aged 50 to 59 with Graves' ophthalmopathy. The CDR3 runs from the conserved cysteine through the conserved F or W. D genes are given only for firm matches. For some rows the clone size is stated as once, few or many, or as a class when expanded; others skip it.

len: 16
v_gene: TRBV7-9
abundance: .
d_gene: .
j_gene: TRBJ1-1
CDR3aa: CASSPPSGILSTEAFF
CDR3nt: TGTGCCAGCAGCCCCCCCTCAGGAATCTTGAGCACTGAAGCTTTCTTT

len: 12
v_gene: TRBV10-1
abundance: many
d_gene: .
j_gene: TRBJ2-7
CDR3aa: CASSRNEGPQYF
CDR3nt: TGCGCCAGCAGTCGGAACGAAGGACCGCAGTACTTC

len: 16
v_gene: TRBV7-2
abundance: many
d_gene: TRBD2
j_gene: TRBJ2-7
CDR3aa: CASSYGTSGILHEQYF
CDR3nt: TGTGCCAGCAGCTACGGGACTAGCGGGATCCTCCACGAGCAGTACTTC

len: 14
v_gene: TRBV20-1
abundance: many
d_gene: .
j_gene: TRBJ2-7
CDR3aa: CSASRALRTYEQYF
CDR3nt: TGCAGTGCTAGTAGGGCCCTACGAACCTACGAGCAGTACTTC

len: 15
v_gene: TRBV29-1
abundance: few
d_gene: TRBD1
j_gene: TRBJ2-5
CDR3aa: CSVDRGTGPGETQYF
CDR3nt: TGCAGCGTGGACCGGGGGACAGGGCCGGGAGAGACCCAGTACTTC

len: 17
v_gene: TRBV7-6
abundance: .
d_gene: TRBD1
j_gene: TRBJ1-5
CDR3aa: CASSKGAGTDRNQPQHF
CDR3nt: TGTGCCAGCAGCAAAGGGGCCGGGACAGATCGCAATCAGCCCCAGCATTTT

len: 15
v_gene: TRBV20-1
abundance: many
d_gene: .
j_gene: TRBJ2-3
CDR3aa: CSAVAKQESTDTQYF
CDR3nt: TGCAGTGCCGTTGCTAAGCAGGAAAGCACAGATACGCAGTATTTT

len: 15
v_gene: TRBV5-6
abundance: many
d_gene: TRBD2
j_gene: TRBJ2-1
CDR3aa: CASSFSGNYYNEQFF
CDR3nt: TGTGCCAGCAGCTTTAGCGGGAATTACTACAATGAGCAGTTCTTC

len: 15
v_gene: TRBV3-1
abundance: many
d_gene: .
j_gene: TRBJ2-5
CDR3aa: CASSALASGVETQYF
CDR3nt: TGTGCCAGCAGCGCCCTGGCCTCGGGTGTGGAGACCCAGTACTTC

len: 16
v_gene: TRBV12-3/TRBV12-4
abundance: .
d_gene: .
j_gene: TRBJ1-5
CDR3aa: CASSLGLGNSNQPQHF
CDR3nt: TGTGCCAGCAGCCTCGGACTGGGGAATAGCAATCAGCCCCAGCATTTT

len: 15
v_gene: TRBV7-2
abundance: many
d_gene: TRBD1
j_gene: TRBJ2-4
CDR3aa: CASSSRDRLKNIQYF
CDR3nt: TGTGCCAGCAGCTCTAGGGACAGGCTCAAAAACATTCAGTACTTC

len: 13
v_gene: TRBV6-1
abundance: many
d_gene: .
j_gene: TRBJ2-7
CDR3aa: CASSDKSAYEQYF
CDR3nt: TGTGCCAGCTCAGATAAGAGCGCCTACGAGCAGTACTTC